Shown below are 24 T cell receptor beta chains from a single sample sequenced in a study of T cell clonality in common variable immunodeficiency. These receptors have no known antigen. The study, taken as a whole, reports: Common variable immunodeficiency TCR beta sequences reportedly had fewer deletions and N-nucleotide insertions.

Libraries were prepared by immunoSEQ multiplex PCR; TCRdb keeps only in-frame clonotypes and omits some of them. The repertoire consists of about 20,000 clones, none detected only once. Source material: peripheral blood mononuclear cells. These TCRs come from a human donor with common variable immunodeficiency.

This clone appeared a few times. The missing CDR3 end, 3 residues past where the read stops, is filled in from the germline J gene. The chain combines TRBV11-2 with TRBJ1-1, with D hard to call. The CDR3 is 14 amino acids. The germline CDR1 and CDR2 sequences are SGHAT and FQNNGV. CDR3 protein: CASSLGTYWNGAFF. The DNA read from the CDR3 is TGTGCCAGCAGCTTAGGGACTTACTGGAATGGA.

Of note for this clone: The read ends 3 residues before the CDR3 terminus; that terminus is restored from the germline J gene. This chain uses TRBV19 with TRBJ1-6, with 9 bases matching TRBD1. The CDR3 length is 18 residues. V lost 9 bases to trimming and J lost 5 bases; unmatched junction nucleotides: 17. Germline V CDR1 and CDR2: LNHDA, SQIVND (reference sequence). CDR3: CASKAQGASISNNSPLHF. The CDR3 bases that were read are TGTGCCAGCAAAGCACAGGGGGCGTCTATATCTAATAATTCACCC.

This clone has just a few counts. The read terminates 3 residues ahead of where the CDR3 ends, so the germline J gene completes it. This chain joins TRBV19 and TRBJ1-1; a possible D gene is TRBD1 (5 bases). Trimming took off 6 bases at V and 0 bases at J, with 20 bases between the two ends. Germline V lookup: CDR1 LNHDA, CDR2 SQIVND (reference sequence). This CDR3 has 17 residues. The CDR3 sequence: CASRDNTRGRMNTEAFF. The CDR3 bases that were read are TGTGCCAGTAGGGACAACACCCGGGGGAGAATGAACACTGAA.

With regard to this clone: The missing CDR3 end, 3 residues past where the read stops, is filled in from the germline J gene. V gene TRBV18 combines with J gene TRBJ2-3; TRBD1 might be the D (6 bases). V lost 0 bases and J 0 bases, leaving 13 bases between the germline ends. The germline V gene encodes CDR1 KGHSH and CDR2 LQKENI. The CDR3 spans 17 residues. The CDR3 DNA, read in part, is TGTGCCAGCTCACCACCCTTCCCAGGGGTTAGCACAGATACG. Its translation: CASSPPFPGVSTDT. The full-length CDR3 reads as CASSPPFPGVSTDTQYF.

This clone was recorded a few times. The read ends 3 residues before the CDR3 terminus; that terminus is restored from the germline J gene. The rearrangement joins TRBV2 to TRBJ2-5; TRBD2 agrees at 14 bases. CDR3 length equals 19 residues. Germline V gene sequence: CDR1 SNHLY, CDR2 FYNNEI. V lost 7 bases to trimming and J lost 2 bases; unmatched junction nucleotides: 15. The CDR3 loop reads CASIRGLAGGLLKQETQYF. Partial CDR3 DNA: TGTGCCAGCATTAGAGGACTAGCGGGGGGCCTGCTGAAACAAGAGACC.

There are a few counts of this clone. The sequenced fragment ends 3 residues before the CDR3 boundary, so the rest is inferred from the germline J gene. This chain links TRBV6-2 or TRBV6-3 with TRBJ2-5, with 7 positions matching TRBD2. The CDR3 covers 14 residues. With 4 bases clipped from V and 5 bases from J, the junction kept 7 bases outside the gene matches. Germline CDR1 reads MNHEY; CDR2 reads SVGEGT. CDR3 bases read: TGTGCCAGCAGTTCTGGACTAGTGGGTGAGACC. Translation gives CASSSGLVGET. In full, the CDR3 reads CASSSGLVGETQYF.

Remarks on this clone: The CDR3 goes on 3 residues after the read ends, and that part is filled in from the germline J gene. This sequence joins TRBV19 and TRBJ2-1, with 9 positions matching TRBD2. The CDR3 has 18 amino acids. The V gene's germline CDR1 is LNHDA and CDR2 SQIVND (reference sequence). Trimming took 0 bases from V and 2 from J; bases not matched to a gene: 8. CDR3 loop: CASSIDEGAGGPYNEQFF. The covered CDR3 bases are TGTGCCAGTAGTATAGATGAGGGGGCGGGGGGGCCCTACAATGAG.

This clone was seen a few times. The read comes to an end 3 residues before the CDR3 does, leaving the germline J gene to fill in the end. The rearrangement links TRBV30 to TRBJ2-2, with a possible D match to TRBD1 (6 bases). CDR1 and CDR2 from the germline V gene are GTSNPN and SVGIG (reference sequence). V was shortened by 4 bases and J by 0 bases, with 9 bases between the two germline ends. The CDR3 consists of 14 residues. The CDR3 here is CAWNQGTNTGELFF. CDR3 DNA (partial): TGTGCCTGGAATCAGGGGACGAACACCGGGGAG.

Note on this clone: The sequence runs out 3 residues before the end of the CDR3; the remainder is reconstructed from the germline J gene. J is TRBJ2-7 and V is TRBV7-6; 9 bases are a match to TRBD1. The CDR3 loop spans 15 amino acids. Germline assignment: CDR1 SGHVS and CDR2 FNYEAQ. V was clipped by 4 bases and J by 0 bases; unmatched bases: 4. The sequenced CDR3 bases are TGTGCCAGCAGCTCAGGACAGGGGAGCTCCTACGAG. It translates to CASSSGQGSSYE. The full CDR3 protein is CASSSGQGSSYEQYF.

Relative to its sample, this clone is medium-sized (0.01 to 0.1%). Coverage ceases 3 residues before the CDR3 finishes, and the germline J gene fills in the end. The chain recombines TRBV20-1 with TRBJ1-1, with TRBD1 as a possible D gene (6 bases). This CDR3 has 13 amino acids. V shed 2 bases and J shed 1 base, with 8 bases lying between them. Germline assignment: CDR1 DFQATT and CDR2 SNEGSKA (reference sequence). CDR3 DNA (partial): TGCAGTGCTAGACGGACAGCGAACACTGAA. Translation: CSARRTANTE. In full, the CDR3 is CSARRTANTEAFF.

CDR3 bases read: TGTGCCAGCTCACCGGGGACACTCTACGAG. Translated: CASSPGTLYE. The CDR3 in its entirety is CASSPGTLYEQYF. This chain uses TRBV18 with TRBJ2-7; maybe TRBD1 (6 bases). The read is 3 residues too short to cover the CDR3 end, so that end is filled in from the germline J gene. Germline V CDR1 and CDR2: KGHSH, LQKENI. V was shortened by 3 bases and J by 3 bases, with 9 bases between the two germline ends. The CDR3 sequence is 13 residues long.

Turning to this clone: The CDR3 end is not reached by the read, which stops 3 residues before it; the germline J gene fills it in. V gene TRBV7-9 combines with J gene TRBJ2-5; 8 nucleotides line up with TRBD2. This CDR3 comprises 15 residues. V lost 5 bases and J lost 5; bases outside the gene matches: 10. The germline gives CDR1 SEHNR, CDR2 FQNEAQ (reference sequence). The CDR3 bases that were read are TGTGCCAGCAGCCTCCTGGTTGCGGGAGGCGAGACC. This gives the protein CASSLLVAGGET. The entire CDR3 reads CASSLLVAGGETQYF.

This clone was detected a few times. The read comes to an end 3 residues before the CDR3 does, leaving the germline J gene to fill in the end. The chain links TRBV6-1 to TRBJ2-3, with 11 bases aligning to TRBD2. Germline V gene sequence: CDR1 MNHNS, CDR2 SASEGT. The CDR3 covers 17 residues. After removal of 1 base from V and 6 bases from J, the junction contained 9 bases not matched to a gene. CDR3: CASSEVRLAGRADTQYF. The sequenced part of the CDR3 DNA is TGTGCCAGCAGTGAAGTGCGACTAGCGGGACGGGCCGATACG.

Turning to this clone: The read ends 3 residues before the CDR3 terminus; that terminus is restored from the germline J gene. This chain uses TRBV7-2 with TRBJ1-5; no firm D call. V was cut by 3 bases and J by 3 bases, with 9 bases left in between. This CDR3 is 14 amino acids long. CDR1 and CDR2 from the germline V gene are SGHTA and FQGNSA. The sequenced CDR3 bases are TGTGCCAGCAGCTTCGTGGCTTACAATCAGCCC. Its protein is CASSFVAYNQP. The full CDR3 reads CASSFVAYNQPQHF.

Worth noting for this clone: The read ends 3 residues early relative to the CDR3; the germline J gene fills the gap. J is TRBJ2-7 and V is TRBV18; D is undetermined. The CDR3 is 14 residues long. In germline, CDR1 is KGHSH, CDR2 LQKENI. Trimming pared 3 bases from V and 2 bases from J, leaving 11 bases between. CDR3 sequence: CASSPAVGPYEQYF. The CDR3 DNA, read in part, is TGTGCCAGCTCACCGGCAGTGGGCCCCTACGAG.

This clone has just a few counts. The read gets to within 3 residues of the CDR3 end, and the germline J gene fills in the rest. This chain links TRBV6-1 with TRBJ2-7; D is possibly TRBD1 (5 bases). In germline, CDR1 is MNHNS, CDR2 SASEGT. The CDR3 runs 14 residues. The V end was cut by 1 base, the J end by 3 bases, with 10 bases between. The sequenced CDR3 bases are TGTGCCAGCAGTGAAGTTCACAGGATCTACGAG. This codes for CASSEVHRIYE. Given in full, the CDR3 is CASSEVHRIYEQYF.

This clone appeared a few times. Sequencing ends 3 residues short of the CDR3 end; the germline J gene provides the rest. The V call is TRBV19, the J call TRBJ2-3, with 8 bases matching TRBD2. The CDR3 spans 15 residues. Trimming removed 7 bases from V and 6 bases from J; junction bases left unmatched: 12. The germline V gene has CDR1 LNHDA and CDR2 SQIVND (reference sequence). This CDR3 is CASTENGGAFDTQYF. The CDR3 DNA, read in part, is TGTGCCAGTACCGAGAACGGGGGGGCCTTTGATACG.

This clone showed up just a few times. The read finishes 3 residues shy of the CDR3 end, and the germline J gene is used to complete it. The gene calls are TRBV2 and TRBJ2-7; TRBD2 matches at 11 bases. J was trimmed by 3 bases and V by 6 bases; bases with no gene match: 4. The CDR3 is 14 amino acids. Germline values: CDR1 SNHLY, CDR2 FYNNEI. CDR3 amino acids: CASRYLAGGYEQYF. The CDR3 DNA, read in part, is TGTGCCAGCAGGTATCTAGCGGGAGGCTACGAG.

This clone was observed a handful of times. The CDR3 extends 3 residues past the end of the read, so its final part is completed from the germline J gene. The chain employs TRBV7-2 and TRBJ2-5, with a tentative D call TRBD2 (5 bases). The ends were cut back, 5 bases at V and 2 bases at J, with 9 bases in the middle. The V gene's germline CDR1 is SGHTA and CDR2 FQGNSA. The CDR3 extends over 13 amino acids. The CDR3 loop is CASSIERQETQYF. The CDR3 DNA, read in part, is TGTGCCAGCAGCATCGAGCGGCAAGAGACC.

This clone turned up a few times. The CDR3 end falls 3 residues outside the read, so it is completed with the germline J gene. This chain links TRBV19 with TRBJ2-7; TRBD2 matches 15 bases. The germline V gene encodes CDR1 LNHDA and CDR2 SQIVND (reference sequence). The CDR3 is 16 amino acids. The junction had 7 bases not matched to a gene; V was cut back by 6 bases and J by 4 bases. CDR3 bases read: TGTGCCAGTAGGAGGGGACTAGCGGGAGGACCGTACGAG. Its protein is CASRRGLAGGPYE. In full, the CDR3 reads CASRRGLAGGPYEQYF.

Worth noting for this clone: The CDR3 end falls 3 residues outside the read, so it is completed with the germline J gene. The gene calls are TRBV19 and TRBJ1-1, with D possibly being TRBD1 (5 bases). Looked up from germline, CDR1 is LNHDA and CDR2 is SQIVND (reference sequence). CDR3 length: 18 amino acids. The chain's CDR3 is CASSISLSLPPGTFEAFF. The CDR3 DNA, read in part, is TGTGCCAGTAGTATTAGTTTGTCTCTTCCCCCCGGGACTTTCGAA.

Of note for this clone: The sequenced fragment ends 3 residues before the CDR3 boundary, so the rest is inferred from the germline J gene. The chain uses TRBV19 and TRBJ2-2; the D gene is possibly TRBD2 (7 bases). Trimming took off 4 bases at V and 4 bases at J, with 16 bases between the two ends. Looked up from germline, CDR1 is LNHDA and CDR2 is SQIVND (reference sequence). This CDR3 region has 16 residues. The part of the CDR3 DNA that was read is TGTGCCAGTAGTAAAGGCGGGGGCTCGGGCACCGGGGAG. This sequence encodes CASSKGGGSGTGE. In full, the CDR3 is CASSKGGGSGTGELFF.

A remark on this clone: The read gets to within 3 residues of the CDR3 end, and the germline J gene fills in the rest. The chain has TRBV7-2 and TRBJ2-2, with D tentatively TRBD1 (5 bases). The germline CDR1 and CDR2 sequences are SGHTA and FQGNSA. The V and J ends lost 5 bases and 0 bases respectively, with 10 bases between them. The length of the CDR3 is 15 residues. CDR3 loop: CASSPTTANTGELFF. CDR3 DNA, as far as it was read: TGTGCCAGCAGCCCTACGACAGCGAACACCGGGGAG. The full variable domain, in which reference TRBV7-2 and TRBJ2-2 provide the parts outside the CDR3, is GAGVSQSPSNKVTEKGKDVELRCDPISGHTALYWYRQSLGQGLEFLIYFQGNSAPDKSGLPSDRFSAERTGGSVSTLTIQRTQQEDSAVYLCASSPTTANTGELFFGEGSRLTVL.

Concerning this clone: The sequence runs out 3 residues before the end of the CDR3; the remainder is reconstructed from the germline J gene. The V call is TRBV20-1, the J call TRBJ2-3; the D gene is possibly TRBD2 (7 bases). This CDR3 region has 16 residues. The V gene's germline CDR1 is DFQATT and CDR2 SNEGSKA (reference sequence). V gave up 6 bases and J gave up 8 bases, with 27 bases separating them. The sequenced part of the CDR3 DNA is TGCAGTGCCAACCACGGACTCCCGAGAAGGGGGGGTACG. Its protein is CSANHGLPRRGGT. The full CDR3 protein is CSANHGLPRRGGTQYF.